A single sample is the source of the 7 T cell receptor beta chains below, sequenced in a study of early T cells in non-severe SARS-CoV-2 infection. One entry per CDR3 protein results from TCRdb running MiXCR on the 5' RACE reads. The sample has approximately 52,000 distinct CDR3 sequences, 14% to 15% seen once. The starting material was whole blood, obtained at baseline. Receptor source: an adult who was a healthcare worker with PCR-confirmed SARS-CoV-2 infection or an uninfected control (not recorded which).

This clonotype was counted ten times or more. This chain uses TRBV30 with TRBJ2-7; D uncertain. The V end lost 5 bases, the J end lost 2 bases, and 13 bases lay between the germline ends. The CDR3 is made up of 13 amino acids. From germline, CDR1 is GTSNPN and CDR2 SVGIG (reference sequence). CDR3 in DNA: TGTGCCTGGGTCAAAAAGGAGACCTACGAGCAGTACTTC. The encoded protein is CAWVKKETYEQYF.

This clonotype was seen a handful of times. This sequence joins TRBV29-1 and TRBJ2-5; 8 nucleotides match TRBD1. From germline, CDR1 is SQVTM and CDR2 ANQGSEA. The CDR3 loop spans 15 amino acids. Unmatched junction bases numbered 11, after V lost 3 bases and J lost 5 bases. CDR3 protein: CSVERRAGGSETQYF. The CDR3 bases are TGCAGCGTTGAGCGCAGGGCAGGGGGCTCGGAGACCCAGTACTTC. The full variable domain, with the rest looked up from reference TRBV29-1 and TRBJ2-5, is SAVISQKPSRDICQRGTSLTIQCQVDSQVTMMFWYRQQPGQSLTLIATANQGSEATYESGFVIDKFPISRPNLTFSTLTVSNMSPEDSSIYLCSVERRAGGSETQYFGPGTRLLVL.

This sequence joins TRBV7-2 and TRBJ2-1; TRBD2 matches at 10 bases. After removal of 3 bases from V and 9 bases from J, the junction contained 11 bases not matched to a gene. CDR1 is SGHTA and CDR2 is FQGNSA in the germline V gene. The CDR3 extends over 16 amino acids. This chain's CDR3 is CASSFHTSGASSEQFF. For the CDR3, the DNA is TGTGCCAGCAGCTTTCATACTAGCGGGGCGTCCAGTGAGCAGTTCTTC. The full variable domain, completed using reference TRBV7-2 and TRBJ2-1, is GAGVSQSPSNKVTEKGKDVELRCDPISGHTALYWYRQSLGQGLEFLIYFQGNSAPDKSGLPSDRFSAERTGGSVSTLTIQRTQQEDSAVYLCASSFHTSGASSEQFFGPGTRLTVL.

This clonotype was recorded at least ten times. The V gene is TRBV20-1, the J gene TRBJ2-1; 8 nucleotides line up with TRBD2. The germline CDR1 and CDR2 sequences are DFQATT and SNEGSKA (reference sequence). The CDR3 extends over 16 amino acids. The V and J ends lost 0 bases and 6 bases, in that order; junction bases with no gene match: 10. The CDR3: CSARELSGSSPNEQFF. The CDR3 DNA follows: TGCAGTGCTAGAGAATTAAGCGGGAGTTCCCCCAATGAGCAGTTCTTC.

This clonotype showed up just a few times. The chain uses TRBV18 and TRBJ2-1; the D is unclear. Per germline, CDR1 KGHSH and CDR2 LQKENI. V was trimmed by 3 bases and J by 5 bases, leaving 2 bases between them. The CDR3 covers 11 residues. The CDR3, as DNA: TGTGCCAGCTCACCGAACAATGAGCAGTTCTTC. Amino acids: CASSPNNEQFF.

A few counts support this clonotype. The chain is built from TRBV3-1 and TRBJ1-1, with TRBD1 matching 7 bases. CDR3 length equals 14 residues. V was clipped by 0 bases and J by 5 bases; unmatched bases: 3. Germline-derived CDR1 and CDR2 are LGHDT and YNNKEL (reference sequence). CDR3 sequence (DNA): TGTGCCAGCAGCCAAGATAACAGGGGTACTGAAGCTTTCTTT. It specifies CASSQDNRGTEAFF. Full variable domain (rest looked up from reference TRBV3-1 and TRBJ1-1): DTAVSQTPKYLVTQMGNDKSIKCEQNLGHDTMYWYKQDSKKFLKIMFSYNNKELIINETVPNRFSPKSPDKAHLNLHINSLELGDSAVYFCASSQDNRGTEAFFGQGTRLTVV.

V usage is TRBV18 and J usage is TRBJ1-1, with D perhaps TRBD1 (6 bases). This CDR3 is built from 15 residues. Germline CDR1 is KGHSH and CDR2 is LQKENI. The V end was cut by 6 bases, the J end by 3 bases, with 17 bases between. The CDR3 DNA follows: TGTGCCAGCTCCCGCCAGGGAGGGGGAGACACTGAAGCTTTCTTT. This encodes CASSRQGGGDTEAFF. Full variable domain (rest looked up from reference TRBV18 and TRBJ1-1): NAGVMQNPRHLVRRRGQEARLRCSPMKGHSHVYWYRQLPEEGLKFMVYLQKENIIDESGMPKERFSAEFPKEGPSILRIQQVVRGDSAAYFCASSRQGGGDTEAFFGQGTRLTVV.